The rows below give T cell receptor beta chains drawn from one sample of a study of beta chain features in type 1 diabetes. Produced via immunoSEQ multiplex PCR; TCRdb's table is partial and in-frame only. The sample shows about 640,000 clones, around an eighth of them seen only once. Sequences were obtained from naive CD4+ T cells from blood. These receptors were taken from a man aged 30-40 years with type 1 diabetes. Each CDR3 is given with its conserved first and last residue. D genes are given only for firm matches. Only some rows state a clone size, as once, few, many or a class for expanded clones.

V gene: TRBV6-1; J gene: TRBJ1-5; clone size: few; D gene: -; CDR3 protein: CASSERGSQPQHF; CDR3 DNA: TGTGCCAGCAGTGAACGGGGGTCTCAGCCCCAGCATTTT
V gene: TRBV5-1; J gene: TRBJ2-5; clone size: few; D gene: -; CDR3 protein: CASSTGQETQYF; CDR3 DNA: TGCGCCAGCAGCACAGGACAAGAGACCCAGTACTTC
V gene: TRBV10-3; J gene: TRBJ1-2; clone size: few; D gene: -; CDR3 protein: CAISSGRINYGYTF; CDR3 DNA: TGTGCCATCAGCAGTGGACGGATTAACTATGGCTACACCTTC
V gene: TRBV23-1; J gene: TRBJ2-2; clone size: many; D gene: TRBD1; CDR3 protein: CASSPVPGQGNGELFF; CDR3 DNA: TGCGCCAGCAGTCCAGTCCCGGGACAGGGGAACGGGGAGCTGTTTTTT
V gene: TRBV10-3; J gene: TRBJ2-7; clone size: -; D gene: -; CDR3 protein: CAISQDSGYEQYF; CDR3 DNA: TGTGCCATCAGTCAAGACAGCGGATACGAGCAGTACTTC
V gene: TRBV27; J gene: TRBJ1-2; clone size: -; D gene: TRBD1; CDR3 protein: CASSSDRDYGYTF; CDR3 DNA: TGTGCCAGCAGTTCGGACAGGGACTATGGCTACACCTTC
V gene: TRBV4-3; J gene: TRBJ1-1; clone size: -; D gene: TRBD1; CDR3 protein: CASSQEPLGQGTFGAFF; CDR3 DNA: TGCGCCAGCAGCCAAGAGCCTCTGGGACAGGGGACGTTTGGAGCTTTCTTT
V gene: TRBV29-1; J gene: TRBJ2-1; clone size: -; D gene: -; CDR3 protein: CSVAPYNEQFF; CDR3 DNA: TGCAGCGTTGCTCCGTACAATGAGCAGTTCTTC
V gene: TRBV27; J gene: TRBJ2-5; clone size: -; D gene: -; CDR3 protein: CASSLNMRGQQETQYF; CDR3 DNA: TGTGCCAGCAGTTTAAATATGCGGGGGCAGCAAGAGACCCAGTACTTC
V gene: TRBV7-2; J gene: TRBJ1-6; clone size: -; D gene: -; CDR3 protein: CASSLGRVSNSPLHF; CDR3 DNA: TGTGCCAGCAGCTTAGGCAGGGTCTCTAATTCACCCCTCCACTTT
V gene: TRBV11-3; J gene: TRBJ2-5; clone size: -; D gene: -; CDR3 protein: CASSLDTQETQYF; CDR3 DNA: TGTGCCAGCAGCCTTGACACCCAAGAGACCCAGTACTTC
V gene: TRBV6-6; J gene: TRBJ2-7; clone size: few; D gene: -; CDR3 protein: CASSSPSGRGGEQYF; CDR3 DNA: TGTGCCAGCAGCAGCCCTTCCGGCAGGGGAGGCGAGCAGTACTTC
V gene: TRBV10-3; J gene: TRBJ2-7; clone size: few; D gene: TRBD1; CDR3 protein: CAISESGTGGSSYEQYF; CDR3 DNA: TGTGCCATCAGTGAGTCCGGGACAGGGGGCAGCTCCTACGAGCAGTACTTC
V gene: TRBV19; J gene: TRBJ2-5; clone size: -; D gene: TRBD2; CDR3 protein: CASSIMVSASGELQETQYF; CDR3 DNA: TGTGCCAGTAGTATAATGGTATCGGCTAGCGGAGAGCTCCAAGAGACCCAGTACTTC
V gene: TRBV19; J gene: TRBJ1-2; clone size: -; D gene: -; CDR3 protein: CASSIDGLEYGYTF; CDR3 DNA: TGTGCCAGTAGTATCGACGGGCTTGAGTATGGCTACACCTTC
V gene: TRBV7-2; J gene: TRBJ2-5; clone size: few; D gene: -; CDR3 protein: CASSSGSQETQYF; CDR3 DNA: TGTGCCAGCAGCTCCGGGTCGCAAGAGACCCAGTACTTC
V gene: TRBV6-5; J gene: TRBJ1-5; clone size: -; D gene: -; CDR3 protein: CASSYSAPASNQPQHF; CDR3 DNA: TGTGCCAGCAGTTACTCGGCGCCAGCTAGCAATCAGCCCCAGCATTTT
V gene: TRBV9; J gene: TRBJ2-1; clone size: many; D gene: TRBD2; CDR3 protein: CASSVAAGITYNEQFF; CDR3 DNA: TGTGCCAGCAGCGTAGCAGCGGGGATAACCTACAATGAGCAGTTCTTC
V gene: TRBV7-8; J gene: TRBJ2-5; clone size: few; D gene: -; CDR3 protein: CASSLEATSGETQYF; CDR3 DNA: TGTGCCAGCAGCCTAGAGGCGACGAGCGGAGAGACCCAGTACTTC
V gene: TRBV5-1; J gene: TRBJ2-3; clone size: -; D gene: TRBD1; CDR3 protein: CASSLDRDSSTDTQYF; CDR3 DNA: TGCGCCAGCAGCTTGGACCGGGACAGTAGCACAGATACGCAGTATTTT
V gene: TRBV13; J gene: TRBJ1-6; clone size: -; D gene: -; CDR3 protein: CASSRGGGSYNSPLHF; CDR3 DNA: TGTGCCAGCAGTCGAGGGGGAGGCTCCTATAATTCACCCCTCCACTTT
V gene: TRBV27; J gene: TRBJ2-7; clone size: -; D gene: -; CDR3 protein: CASTRGHGSYEQYF; CDR3 DNA: TGTGCCAGTACCCGGGGCCATGGCTCCTACGAGCAGTACTTC
V gene: TRBV19; J gene: TRBJ2-1; clone size: -; D gene: -; CDR3 protein: CASSIQVSNGWQFF; CDR3 DNA: TGTGCCAGTAGTATACAGGTCAGCAATGGATGGCAGTTCTTC
V gene: TRBV29-1; J gene: TRBJ2-2; clone size: few; D gene: TRBD1; CDR3 protein: CSVEEDRGPTGELFF; CDR3 DNA: TGCAGCGTTGAAGAGGACAGGGGACCCACCGGGGAGCTGTTTTTT
V gene: TRBV7-9; J gene: TRBJ1-2; clone size: -; D gene: -; CDR3 protein: CASSLGATNYGYTF; CDR3 DNA: TGTGCCAGCAGCTTGGGGGCGACTAACTATGGCTACACCTTC
V gene: TRBV18; J gene: TRBJ2-5; clone size: -; D gene: -; CDR3 protein: CASSPSGHRVGTQYF; CDR3 DNA: TGTGCCAGCTCACCCTCGGGACACCGGGTGGGGACCCAGTACTTC
V gene: TRBV5-1; J gene: TRBJ2-1; clone size: few; D gene: -; CDR3 protein: CASSFAQGSSYNEQFF; CDR3 DNA: TGCGCCAGCAGCTTCGCACAGGGCAGCTCCTACAATGAGCAGTTCTTC
V gene: TRBV19; J gene: TRBJ2-6; clone size: few; D gene: -; CDR3 protein: CASTQGPFSGANVLTF; CDR3 DNA: TGTGCCAGTACCCAAGGGCCCTTCTCTGGGGCCAACGTCCTGACTTTC
V gene: TRBV7-2; J gene: TRBJ1-2; clone size: -; D gene: -; CDR3 protein: CASSSRAAGHGYTF; CDR3 DNA: TGTGCCAGCAGCTCCCGGGCCGCGGGGCATGGCTACACCTTC
V gene: TRBV5-4; J gene: TRBJ2-6; clone size: -; D gene: -; CDR3 protein: CASSLDRASGANVLTF; CDR3 DNA: TGTGCCAGCAGCTTGGACAGAGCATCTGGGGCCAACGTCCTGACTTTC
V gene: TRBV6-5; J gene: TRBJ2-3; clone size: few; D gene: -; CDR3 protein: CASRNREGTDTQYF; CDR3 DNA: TGTGCCAGCAGGAACAGGGAGGGCACAGATACGCAGTATTTT
V gene: TRBV4-2; J gene: TRBJ2-7; clone size: few; D gene: TRBD2; CDR3 protein: CASSQVEHGGGQQYF; CDR3 DNA: TGTGCCAGCAGCCAAGTGGAGCATGGGGGAGGGCAGCAGTACTTC
V gene: TRBV7-2; J gene: TRBJ2-3; clone size: few; D gene: TRBD2; CDR3 protein: CASSYRLAGGIDTQYF; CDR3 DNA: TGTGCCAGCAGCTACCGACTAGCGGGGGGTATAGATACGCAGTATTTT